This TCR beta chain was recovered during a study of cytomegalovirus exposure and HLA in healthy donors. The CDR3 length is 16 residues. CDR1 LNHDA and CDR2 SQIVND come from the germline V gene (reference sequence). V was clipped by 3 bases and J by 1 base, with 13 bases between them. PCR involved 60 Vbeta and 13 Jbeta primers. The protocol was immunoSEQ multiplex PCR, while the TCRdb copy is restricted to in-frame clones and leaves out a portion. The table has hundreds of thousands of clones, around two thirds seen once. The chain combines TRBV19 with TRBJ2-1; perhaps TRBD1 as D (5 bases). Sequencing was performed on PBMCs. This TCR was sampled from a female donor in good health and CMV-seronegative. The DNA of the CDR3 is TGTGCCAGTAGTATTTCGCGGCAGGGTTCCTACAATGAGCAGTTCTTC. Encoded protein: CASSISRQGSYNEQFF.